This T cell receptor (beta chain) was obtained from a study of beta chain features in type 1 diabetes. Every bit of the isolated RNA underwent reverse transcription, so sequencing read expressed TCRB transcripts. TCRdb's table, derived via immunoSEQ multiplex PCR, lists solely in-frame clones and lacks some. The table records 850,000 to 900,000 clones, roughly a sixth of them present only once. This clone was counted between two and nine times. Germline values: CDR1 MNHNS, CDR2 SASEGT. The V gene end was trimmed by 2 bases and the J gene end by 0 bases; junction bases not matched to a gene: 9. The CDR3 spans 19 residues.

The V and J genes are TRBV6-1 and TRBJ2-7; TRBD2 aligns across 14 bases. Sequenced sample: naive CD4+ T cells from blood. The sequence was obtained from a woman between 18 and 29 years old in good health. CDR3 nucleotide sequence: TGTGCCAGCAGTGAACAAAGGAGGACTAGCGGGAGGAGCTCCTACGAGCAGTACTTC. Translated, it gives CASSEQRRTSGRSSYEQYF.